The 5 T cell receptor beta chains below all came from one sample that was sequenced in a study of blood T cell repertoires in COVID-19. The data were produced by immunoSEQ multiplex PCR, yet TCRdb's version contains in-frame clones alone and is incomplete. Of around 38,000 clones listed, approximately 90% are singletons. The specimen sequenced was peripheral blood. Source of these receptors: a man aged 55 to 70 with COVID-19, enrolled during active disease.

The chain employs TRBV6-5 and TRBJ1-1; no reliable D call. Trimming took off 2 bases at V and 7 bases at J, with 14 bases between the two ends. The V gene's germline CDR1 is MNHEY and CDR2 SVGAGI. The CDR3 runs 14 residues. The CDR3 nucleotides read TGTGCCAGCAGTTACACCGGGAGACGGGGTGAAGCTTTCTTT. Translation: CASSYTGRRGEAFF.

This clone was detected once. The rearrangement uses TRBV5-1 and TRBJ1-2, with 8 bases fitting TRBD1. Germline V gene lookup returns CDR1 SGHRS and CDR2 YFSETQ. V gave up 6 bases and J gave up 3 bases; unmatched junction bases: 7. This CDR3 region has 14 residues. This chain's CDR3 is CASTTGGDHYGYTF. CDR3 bases: TGCGCCAGCACCACAGGGGGAGACCACTATGGCTACACCTTC.

This clone was counted a single time. This rearrangement joins TRBV11-2 to TRBJ2-7; 8 bases match TRBD2. With 0 bases clipped from V and 4 bases from J, the junction kept 5 bases outside the gene matches. CDR3 length: 15 residues. The germline CDR1 and CDR2 sequences are SGHAT and FQNNGV. The CDR3 here is CASSLERTSSYEQYF. The CDR3 DNA follows: TGTGCCAGCAGCTTAGAAAGGACTAGCTCGTACGAGCAGTACTTC.

V is TRBV30 and J is TRBJ2-5, with 11 nucleotides matching TRBD1. The J segment lost 3 bases and the V segment lost 5 bases, leaving 2 bases of the junction unmatched. This CDR3 is built from 13 residues. Germline assignment: CDR1 GTSNPN and CDR2 SVGIG (reference sequence). Written as DNA, the CDR3 is TGTGCCTGGGGACAGGGGGCTAAAGAGACCCAGTACTTC. The encoded protein is CAWGQGAKETQYF. Using reference TRBV30 and TRBJ2-5 for the parts outside the CDR3, the full variable domain is SQTIHQWPATLVQPVGSPLSLECTVEGTSNPNLYWYRQAAGRGLQLLFYSVGIGQISSEVPQNLSASRPQDRQFILSSKKLLLSDSGFYLCAWGQGAKETQYFGPGTRLLVL.

This clone was seen a single time. The chain carries TRBV19 and TRBJ2-1, with 14 nucleotides matching TRBD2. V trimming: 4 bases; J trimming: 9 bases; junction bases outside the gene matches: 5. The CDR3 loop spans 15 amino acids. Germline-derived CDR1 and CDR2 are LNHDA and SQIVND (reference sequence). DNA for the CDR3: TGTGCCAGTAGTAGGGGACTAGCGGGAGACAGTGAGCAGTTCTTC. Its protein product is CASSRGLAGDSEQFF.